The source of this TCR beta chain is a study of cytomegalovirus exposure and HLA in healthy donors. The overall study: Roughly 180 million T cells yielded roughly 120 million unique TCR beta sequences, as an earlier analysis found.

The study's findings and limits: Among the CMV-associated chains, a few were confirmed in vitro as specific for CMV antigens. Later analysis demonstrated an association between a missense DCLRE1C variant and TCR beta V- and J-gene trimming.

Trimming left V 0 bases short and J 0 bases short, with 8 bases between. The CDR3 extends over 14 amino acids. Germline CDR1 is SQVTM and CDR2 is ANQGSEA. A multiplex PCR was run with 60 Vbeta primers and 13 Jbeta primers. Some clones are missing from TCRdb's copy, which holds only in-frame ones; the method was immunoSEQ multiplex PCR. The table has 110,000 to 150,000 clones, 75% to 80% seen once. This clone is a singleton in its sample. Its antigen remains unknown. The TCR originated in a male donor in good health and CMV-seronegative. Material for sequencing was PBMCs. The chain employs TRBV29-1 and TRBJ2-5; D unresolved. The CDR3 is CSVEDQLHQETQYF. CDR3 nucleotide sequence: TGCAGCGTTGAAGATCAACTCCACCAAGAGACCCAGTACTTC.